The clone carrying this TCR beta chain came up a few times. As yet, its antigen is unknown. Through a sample-barcoded 5' primer and a J-beta primer mix, a second PCR was run for 7 to 11 cycles. TCRdb called the 5' RACE reads again in MiXCR, with one record for every CDR3 protein. The sample shows 600,000 to 850,000 distinct CDR3 sequences, roughly 25% of them seen only once. The data were taken from a study of blood T cells in healthy people across ages. Study observations and caveats: Higher diversity and more naive CD4+ cells were features of long-lived donors, compared to aged donors. Any conclusive comparison of naive versus antigen-experienced cells was prevented by using unsorted PBMCs.

The CDR3 is 14 residues long. V shed 5 bases and J 1 base; nucleotides not matched to a gene: 5. Looked up from germline, CDR1 is DFQATT and CDR2 is SNEGSKA (reference sequence). Another study also made use of these data, one on T cells of mothers and their children. That work contributes: A handful of children, together with their three healthy Caucasian mothers, made up the donors.

Sequences were obtained from blood. This sequence originates from a boy between 10 and 17 years old in good health. The V and J genes are TRBV20-1 and TRBJ1-5, with 7 bases that match TRBD1. DNA for the CDR3: TGCAGTGCTTCGACAGGGTACAGCAATCAGCCCCAGCATTTT. This encodes CSASTGYSNQPQHF.